This T cell receptor (beta chain) was recorded in a study of CD4 T cells in relation to SARS-CoV-2 and coronaviruses (dated by TCRdb to the early 2020s). Describing the broader study: In the ViraFEST assay, PBMCs were cultured with antigen for about 9 days, after which TCR beta CDR3s were sequenced to identify clonal expansions specific to the antigen. At the level of individual TCR clonotypes, the study evaluated whether memory CD4+ T cells crossreact between the spike proteins of SARS-CoV-2 and those of common cold coronaviruses. An HIV-1 Nef peptide pool or a culture without peptide was used as the negative reference condition. Shared crossreactive spike epitopes were mapped to their HLA restriction using patient-derived lymphoblastoid cell lines. A different, Illumina-based TCR-beta assay was used to sequence expansion assays from other donors in the study. Samples from a few pre-COVID donors and the naive versus memory experiments were sequenced with the Adaptive Biotechnologies TCR-sequencing kit; other data were Illumina-based.

The library was prepared using the immunoSEQ multiplex PCR assay. The published analysis was carried out like this. Preprocessing removed nonproductive sequences and CDR3s not starting with C, not ending with F or W, or shorter than 7 amino acids. Antigen-specific clonotypes were called with the MANAFEST web app on the basis of expansion relative to the reference and to other culture wells. A clone was considered positive if significant expansion relative to the reference culture was observed in 2 of 3 replicate wells at an FDR below 0.05. A further requirement for positive clones was significant expansion compared with all other tandem wells, along with an odds ratio above 5. CDR3 homology was measured as pairwise Levenshtein distance, computed with the stringdist R package after trimming three terminal residues from each end. TCRdb holds this immuneACCESS table with in-frame rearrangements only. Some clones are missing; in checked studies, unresolved V genes explain under half, and the rest has no known cause. V, J and clone size derive from that table, while D and trimming were established from the DNA sequence. The sample table shows 24,000 or so clones, and about four fifths are seen once. Roughly an eighth of the sample is taken by the ten largest.

A word on this clone: The antigen it recognizes is unknown. Base qualities were left out, and no much larger clone turns up one base away.

CD4+ T cells from unexposed donors were collected before the COVID-19 pandemic (2011-2018). Following 10 days of culture, the EasySep CD4+ T cell isolation kit was used to isolate CD4+ T cells. Unexposed donor CD4+ T cells were tested for reactivity to SARS-CoV-2 S and N and four common cold coronavirus spike pools, as cell number allowed. PBMCs were cultured at about 1.9 million per well in IMDM supplemented with around 5% human AB serum and about 9.3 IU/ml IL-2. Half of the culture medium was replaced with fresh IL-2-containing medium on days 3 and 7. Each peptide culture condition was generally run in triplicate replicate wells. The leukapheresis product used for the unexposed donors was purchased from a commercial source. PBMCs were isolated from leukapheresis product or whole blood by Ficoll-Paque PLUS gradient centrifugation. PBMCs were either used fresh in the expansion assay or cryopreserved at -140 degrees C. The QIAamp Micro DNA Kit was used to extract genomic DNA from the CD4+ T cells.

The research as a whole found: Because the crossreactivity analysis focused on spike protein, crossreactivity against other viral proteins was not assessed. Small numbers of patients and of tested TCRs limited the study. Roughly 67% of donors had memory CD4+ clonotypes that crossrecognized SARS-CoV-2 and at least one common cold coronavirus spike. Compared with monoreactive clones, crossreactive clones had significantly weaker SARS-CoV-2-driven expansion, a result consistent with antigenic imprinting. No donor contributed both pre-pandemic and post-infection samples, which limited tracing the source of pre-existing responses.

The CDR3 spans 16 residues, from the cysteine through the phenylalanine. The retained sequence is limited to the CDR3, 48 bases, with the frame set at the first base. Via the germline V gene (reference sequence), CDR1 is LNHNV and CDR2 YYDKDF. Cut back by 0 bases and 3 bases, the V and J ends lie 12 bases apart. The clonotype originates from a human donor in good health. The source material was CD4+ T cells from PBMCs, cultured in vitro. In this chain, TRBV15 is recombined with TRBJ2-1, with the D gene possibly TRBD1 or TRBD2, each one fitting 5 bases. Here is the DNA: TGTGCCACCAGCAGAGATTTGGGGGTCCTCTACAATGAGCAGTTCTTC. Translated, this gives CATSRDLGVLYNEQFF.